Listed here is a single TCR beta chain. No antigen is known for it. This sample is drawn from a study of cytomegalovirus exposure and HLA in healthy donors. The wider study: The same platform as the roughly 630 first-cohort repertoires was used for the 110 or so validation repertoires, a later analysis reported.

This CDR3 spans 19 amino acids. In germline, CDR1 is SEHNR, CDR2 FQNEAQ (reference sequence). The V and J ends lost 1 base and 2 bases, in that order; junction bases with no gene match: 14. Points from the study as a whole: Despite most TCR sequences being rare, some public TCRs occurred in many donors. Researchers counted about 150 TCR beta chains as cytomegalovirus-associated.

Here immunoSEQ multiplex PCR was the method, and the copy in TCRdb shows in-frame clones only, minus some. The table has 120,000 or so clones, 70% to 90% seen once. The V gene is TRBV7-9, the J gene TRBJ2-5, with 9 bases that match TRBD2. This TCR was sampled from a woman aged 18-30 years in good health and CMV-seronegative. The sequenced sample consisted of PBMCs. As DNA, the CDR3 is TGTGCCAGCAGCTTAGTTAAAGGTTTTGGGACTAGCAGTCAAGAGACCCAGTACTTC. Protein: CASSLVKGFGTSSQETQYF.